The entry below describes one T cell receptor beta chain. Its antigen is still unknown. Qualities for individual bases were not recorded, and no much larger clone is one base off. Relative to germline, V is missing 7 bases and J is missing 5 bases, with 4 bases of the junction outside any gene match. The CDR3, cysteine through phenylalanine, is 11 amino acids long. Left in the record is the CDR3 DNA by itself, 33 bases read in frame from the first base. CDR1 and CDR2, looked up from the germline V gene (reference sequence), are DFQATT and SNEGSKA. The sample is drawn from a study of a mutant IDH1 vaccine in newly diagnosed glioma (dated by TCRdb to the early 2020s). Looking at the study overall: Vaccination began 4-6 weeks after radiotherapy alone, or alongside temozolomide cycles in the chemotherapy-containing groups. The approximately 33 treated patients were roughly 60% male and 37.5% female, with a mean age of approximately 38 years. Before enrollment, patients had received standard therapy of radiotherapy alone, temozolomide alone, or radiochemotherapy with temozolomide; most received the combination. Visit V12 was the week-35 safety follow-up and visit V13 was the week-47 end of study. Peripheral blood was collected at six visits: V03 (baseline), V05, V07, V10, V12 and V13. Longitudinal TCRB deep sequencing was done for 20 to 25 treated patients, wherever samples were available for exploratory analyses.

The intended sense of this specimen's time point label: week 35, safety follow-up. Every vaccine dose consisted of 300 ug of a 20-mer mutant IDH1 peptide in Montanide, administered subcutaneously together with topical imiquimod. Eight vaccinations were administered to patients in weeks 1, 3, 5, 7, 11, 15, 19 and 23, corresponding to visits V03 through V10. Newly diagnosed WHO grade 3 or 4 IDH1-mutant astrocytomas showing loss of nuclear ATRX were present in the donors. The samples were drawn from NOA16, a multicentre, single-arm, open-label phase I trial in Germany that tested a mutant IDH1 peptide vaccine in humans for the first time. Genomic DNA for TCRB sequencing was extracted from EDTA blood using the DNeasy Blood and Tissue Kit. Library generation was performed with the immunoSEQ multiplex PCR assay. Following the manufacturer's protocol, the hsTCRB Kit was used to amplify rearranged TCR beta chain sequences. An Illumina MiSeq was used to sequence the TCRB libraries. As for the original processing: Demultiplexing, trimming and gene mapping were performed with the kit vendor's proprietary platform. TCRdb took over this immuneACCESS table, retaining in-frame rearrangements with V and J assigned. Such tables are incomplete; in checked studies, under half of the missing clones stem from an unresolved V gene, and the remainder is unexplained. Clone size and V and J calls were adopted from that table, with D and trimming inferred from the DNA. Here the sample has tens of thousands of clones; about 83% occur a single time. The top ten clones comprise under 6% of the sample.

The study at large found these results: Immune responses induced by the vaccine were seen in 93.3% of patients across multiple MHC alleles. No apparent relationship was observed between pseudoprogression and alterations in the top peripheral T cell clonotypes detected by TCRB sequencing. Availability determined which PBMC samples were chosen for TCRB deep sequencing. The authors stated that sample limitations prevented analyses of patient blood samples from being reproduced.

This receptor chain uses TRBV20-1 and TRBJ2-7; TRBD1 fits 8 bases in the junction. This TCR derives from a woman in her fifties or sixties with glioma. This specimen was PBMCs, taken from a glioma patient whose treatment included an IDH1 peptide vaccine. The CDR3: CSGRTGNEQYF. The DNA reads as follows: TGCAGTGGAAGGACAGGGAACGAGCAGTACTTC.